This T cell receptor beta chain was profiled in a study of regulatory T cells in long-lasting Graves disease (dated by TCRdb to the early 2020s). For the study in its entirety: Patients with newly diagnosed Graves' disease had been on antithyroid drugs for under 3 months. Patients with persistent Graves' disease were compared with patients with newly diagnosed Graves' disease using TCR sequencing and RNA sequencing of peripheral blood. The study was conducted in China and was registered as a clinical trial. A total of around 35 samples underwent TCR sequencing: about 13 from persistent and around 20 from newly diagnosed Graves' disease patients. Paper-wide results and their limitations: Only the TCR beta chain was sequenced and analyzed. More public clonotypes were shared among persistent patients (roughly 2,900) than among newly diagnosed patients (roughly 960). Persistent disease showed preferential use of TRBV28, TRBJ1-2 and TRBJ2-5, whereas newly diagnosed disease favored TRBV20-1 and TRBJ2-1. Compared with newly diagnosed patients, persistent Graves' disease patients had lower TCR Shannon entropy and fewer highly expanded clones, which suggests clonal expansion. The authors acknowledged the small sample size as a limitation that may reduce accuracy. Only peripheral blood was studied, because thyroid tissue, the primary lesion, was inaccessible.

Libraries came from multiplex PCR. TCRdb names Illumina HiSeq 4000 as the instrument used. CDR3 regions were amplified by Arm-PCR with iRepertoire HTBI primers to construct TCR beta libraries. Before sequencing, the PCR products went through gel purification. On the authors' methods: A total of fewer than 65 TRBV and some 15 TRBJ segments were identified across samples and were used for gene usage analysis of CDR3 amino acid clonotypes. COPE and FqMerger were used to merge the filtered high-quality paired reads into contigs. BLAST was used to align contigs to IMGT TRBV, TRBD and TRBJ reference genes, and CDR3 was defined according to IMGT. Clonotypes above 0.1% frequency were classified as highly expanded clones. Shannon entropy was used to measure repertoire diversity, and the Gini coefficient was used to measure V-J evenness. Clonotypes shared by more than one individual were considered public. Starting from the raw public reads, TCRdb applied fastp trimming at Q25, assembled clones with MiXCR and retained in-frame beta chains. Rows are combined by CDR3 protein, so each entry shows the most common genes and DNA. The V and J calls were determined by TCRdb, not by the authors. This sample gives around 500,000 distinct CDR3 sequences in total; approximately 13% of them show up just once. The ten largest make up 10% of the sample.

Of note for this clonotype: Its antigen is not yet known. The germline gene is not matched at one end of the junction; a read error may be the cause.

The time point label corresponds to: newly diagnosed GD, antithyroid drugs for less than 3 months. RNA was extracted from PBMCs in TRIzol for both TCR sequencing and RNA sequencing. Graves' disease was diagnosed according to American Thyroid Association guidelines. Recruitment of patients was carried out at an endocrinology department in Xi'an, China. From each patient, 8 to 10 milliliters of peripheral blood was collected into an EDTA anticoagulant tube. Ficoll Paque Plus density gradient separation was used to isolate PBMCs, and no additional T cell sorting was done. An Agilent 2100 Bioanalyzer and agarose gel were used to check RNA quality, and a NanoDrop 2000 was used to measure RNA concentration. From cysteine to phenylalanine, the CDR3 is 14 amino acids long. The sequence is cut down to CDR3 DNA, 42 bases in frame from base 1. From the germline V gene, CDR1 is SNHLY and CDR2 is FYNNEI. This sample also appeared in a second study, on T cells in Graves' hyperthyroidism and ophthalmopathy. As the second publication notes: A patient counted as having stable Graves' hyperthyroidism if no progression to ophthalmopathy occurred over 18 months of follow-up. Hyperthyroidism patients were aged 18 to 65 years and newly diagnosed, with disease duration of less than 2 months. Patients with uncontrolled infections, other autoimmune diseases, pregnancy or lactation were excluded. Diagnoses were established on the basis of clinical symptoms, serum thyroxine and TRAb, thyroid ultrasound, and orbital computed tomography. For the first round of RT-PCR on the TCR CDR3, the HTBI primer set was used together with the Qiagen OneStep RT-PCR kit. Most expanded thyroid clonotypes (frequency above 0.001) were also detected in blood, a finding suggesting that blood repertoires may reflect thyroid immune responses. Ophthalmopathy was separated from stable hyperthyroidism by a 13 V-J signature model, with approximately 85% sensitivity and roughly 84% specificity obtained in cross-validation and 80%/75% obtained in testing. In validation, the model predicted progression to ophthalmopathy a median of approximately 6.3 months before onset, with approximately 70% sensitivity and almost 75% specificity. A discovery cohort of around 98 patients, roughly 40 with Graves' ophthalmopathy and 57 with stable Graves' hyperthyroidism, was used to find distinguishing TCR V-J signatures. An independent validation cohort of fewer than 20 hyperthyroidism patients and some 15 patients who later progressed to ophthalmopathy tested prospective prediction of ophthalmopathy. The 90 or so discovery patients were randomly split 7:3 into training and test sets. The study also compared thyroid tissue and blood T-cell repertoires from over 5 Graves' hyperthyroidism patients. Once sampling was done, hyperthyroidism patients were given methimazole at a starting dose of 30 mg daily, whereas ophthalmopathy patients were given high-dose intravenous methylprednisolone. The libraries were constructed in a second round of multiplex PCR and then size-selected and purified. Sequencing of the libraries was done on an Illumina HiSeq2000 using paired-end 100 bp reads. SOAPnuke was used to process the raw data, with reads discarded if the reads contained adapters or uncalled bases, had a mean Phred below 15, or lacked an exact constant-primer or identifier match. COPE v1.2.5 was used to merge high-quality paired reads, and clonotypes were defined as unique nucleotide sequences. MiTCR v1.1 was used to align the clonotypes against IMGT TRBV, TRBD and TRBJ reference segments. Only V-J combinations with frequency above 0.0001, covering about 99% of repertoires, were analysed. The TCS score was defined as F50 (clonal expansion) divided by E x V (chaos), with BLOSUM62-based TCRdist calculated between CDR3 peptides within each V-J. Welch's t-statistics and random forest reduced 500 to 650 V-J features to about 13, which were used in a naive Bayes classifier (R e1071). Sample size was not statistically predetermined, and blinding of investigators to group allocation was not performed. TCR Vbeta CDR3 sequencing of some 140 peripheral blood samples (under 45 ophthalmopathy, 75 hyperthyroidism and about 17 progressor patients) is reported in the paper.

The rearrangement joined TRBV2 to TRBJ1-6; the D segment could be TRBD1, given 6 matching bases. The sample here was peripheral blood mononuclear cells (PBMCs), taken at new diagnosis, from a patient treated with antithyroid drugs. The sequence was collected from a man under 40 with Graves disease. Donor details come from another sample of the same person, matched by shared clones. The DNA reads as follows: TGCGCCAGCAGCCTTACAGGGTTGGGTTCACCCCTCCACTTT. It codes for CASSLTGLGSPLHF.